This entry features one TCR beta chain sequence. Its specificity is unknown. The DNA ends 3 residues before the CDR3 does, and the rest of the CDR3 is filled in from the germline J gene. These data belong to a study of T cells in women clearing cervical HPV infection. Study at large: Controls gave blood once infection was undetectable; cases at lesion identification. With HLA typing for only a few women, HLA confounding remains possible. Findings and limits, study-wide: Cases and controls were distinguished at AUC approximately 0.8 by richness and V genes.

Libraries were prepared by immunoSEQ multiplex PCR; TCRdb keeps only in-frame clonotypes and omits some of them. The sample has some 20,000 clones. The CDR3 runs 13 residues. Per the germline V gene, CDR1 is DFQATT and CDR2 is SNEGSKA (reference sequence). V lost 1 base and J 8 bases, leaving 11 bases between the germline ends. The sequenced sample consisted of blood buffy coat. The source of this sequence is a woman aged 18 to 75 with a cervical HPV16 infection that either progressed to CIN3+ or cleared (not recorded which). The chain combines TRBV20-1 with TRBJ1-4; weak D call: TRBD1 (5 bases). The CDR3 reads CSARGVTDEKLFF. CDR3 DNA (partial): TGCAGTGCTAGAGGTGTGACAGACGAAAAA.